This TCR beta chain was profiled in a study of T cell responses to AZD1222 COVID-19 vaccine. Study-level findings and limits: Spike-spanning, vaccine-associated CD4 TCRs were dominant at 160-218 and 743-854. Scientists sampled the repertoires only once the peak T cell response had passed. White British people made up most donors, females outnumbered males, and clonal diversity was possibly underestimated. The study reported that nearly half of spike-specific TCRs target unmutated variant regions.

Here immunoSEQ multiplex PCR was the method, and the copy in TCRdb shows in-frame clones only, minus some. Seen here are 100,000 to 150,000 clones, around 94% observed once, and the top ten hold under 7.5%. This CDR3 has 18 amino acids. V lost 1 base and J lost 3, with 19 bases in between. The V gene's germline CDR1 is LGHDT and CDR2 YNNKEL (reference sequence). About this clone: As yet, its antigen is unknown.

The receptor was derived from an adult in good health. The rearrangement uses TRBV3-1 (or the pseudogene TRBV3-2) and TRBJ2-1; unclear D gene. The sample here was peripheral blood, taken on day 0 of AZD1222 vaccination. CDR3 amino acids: CASSQGGTTQPFYNEQFF. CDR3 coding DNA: TGTGCCAGCAGCCAAGGGGGTACGACTCAACCATTCTACAATGAGCAGTTCTTC.